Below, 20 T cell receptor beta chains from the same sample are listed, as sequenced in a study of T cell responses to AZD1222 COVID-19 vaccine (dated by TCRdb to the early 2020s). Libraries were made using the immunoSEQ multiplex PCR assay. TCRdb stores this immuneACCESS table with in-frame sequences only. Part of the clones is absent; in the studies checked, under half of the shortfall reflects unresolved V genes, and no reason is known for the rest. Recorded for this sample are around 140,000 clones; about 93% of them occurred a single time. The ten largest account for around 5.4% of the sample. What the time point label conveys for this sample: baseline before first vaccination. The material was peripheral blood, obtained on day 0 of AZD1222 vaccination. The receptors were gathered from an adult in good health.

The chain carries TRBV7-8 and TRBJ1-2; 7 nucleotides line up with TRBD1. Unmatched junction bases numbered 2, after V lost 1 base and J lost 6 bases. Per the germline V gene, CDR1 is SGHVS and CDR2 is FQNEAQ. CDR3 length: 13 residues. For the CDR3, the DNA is TGTGCCAGCAGCTTAGACAGGGGTGATGGCTACACCTTC. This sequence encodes CASSLDRGDGYTF.

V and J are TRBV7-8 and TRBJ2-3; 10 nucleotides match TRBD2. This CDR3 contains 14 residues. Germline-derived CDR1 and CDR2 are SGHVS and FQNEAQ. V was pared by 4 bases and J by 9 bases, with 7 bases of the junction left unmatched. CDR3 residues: CASSSTYSGRTQYF. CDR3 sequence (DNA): TGTGCCAGCAGCTCCACCTATAGCGGGAGGACGCAGTATTTT.

CDR3 region: CASSVGGANPNTEAFF. As DNA, the CDR3 is TGTGCCAGCAGCGTCGGAGGGGCTAACCCGAACACTGAAGCTTTCTTT. This chain joins TRBV9 and TRBJ1-1; a weak D match, TRBD1 (5 bases). Trimming cost V 2 bases and J 1 base, with 15 bases left between them. The CDR3 sequence is 16 residues long. The V gene's germline CDR1 is SGDLS and CDR2 YYNGEE.

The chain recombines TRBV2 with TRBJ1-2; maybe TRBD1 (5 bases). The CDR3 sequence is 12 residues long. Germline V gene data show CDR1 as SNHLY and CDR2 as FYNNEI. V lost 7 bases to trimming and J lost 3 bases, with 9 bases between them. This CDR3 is CASKGIDYGYTF. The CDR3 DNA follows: TGTGCCAGCAAGGGGATCGACTATGGCTACACCTTC.

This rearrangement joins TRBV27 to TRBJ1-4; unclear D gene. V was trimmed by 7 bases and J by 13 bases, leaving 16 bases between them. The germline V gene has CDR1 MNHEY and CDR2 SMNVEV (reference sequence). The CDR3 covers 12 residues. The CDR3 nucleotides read TGTGCCAGCAAGATGAGGGAGGGAAGACTGTTTTTT. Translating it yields CASKMREGRLFF.

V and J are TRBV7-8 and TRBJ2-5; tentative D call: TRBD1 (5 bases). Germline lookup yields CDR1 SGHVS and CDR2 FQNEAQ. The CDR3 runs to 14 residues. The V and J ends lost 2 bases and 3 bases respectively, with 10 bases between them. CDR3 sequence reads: CASSLSRREETQYF. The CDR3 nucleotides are TGTGCCAGCAGCTTATCCCGCAGGGAAGAGACCCAGTACTTC. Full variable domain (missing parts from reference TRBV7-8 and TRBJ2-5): GAGVSQSPRYKVAKRGQDVALRCDPISGHVSLFWYQQALGQGPEFLTYFQNEAQLDKSGLPSDRFFAERPEGSVSTLKIQRTQQEDSAVYLCASSLSRREETQYFGPGTRLLVL.

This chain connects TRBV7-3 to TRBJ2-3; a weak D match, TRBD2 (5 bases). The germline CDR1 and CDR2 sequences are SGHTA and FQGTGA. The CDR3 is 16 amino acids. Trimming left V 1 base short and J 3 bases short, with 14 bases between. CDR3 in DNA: TGTGCCAGCAGCTTAAAGGTCCCCAGCGGAACAGATACGCAGTATTTT. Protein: CASSLKVPSGTDTQYF.

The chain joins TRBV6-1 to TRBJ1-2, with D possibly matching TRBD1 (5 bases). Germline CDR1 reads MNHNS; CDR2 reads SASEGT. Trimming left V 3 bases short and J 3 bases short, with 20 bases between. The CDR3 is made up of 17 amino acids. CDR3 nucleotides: TGTGCCAGCAGTGACCTCGGGGACCCGCTATCGGACTATGGCTACACCTTC. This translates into CASSDLGDPLSDYGYTF.

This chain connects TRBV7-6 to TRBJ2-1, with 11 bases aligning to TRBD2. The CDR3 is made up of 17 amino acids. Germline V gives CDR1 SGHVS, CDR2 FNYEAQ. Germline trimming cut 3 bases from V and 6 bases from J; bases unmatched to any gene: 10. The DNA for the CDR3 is TGTGCCAGCAGCTTGGGTGTAGCGCTAGCGGGGGGCAATGAGCAGTTCTTC. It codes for CASSLGVALAGGNEQFF.

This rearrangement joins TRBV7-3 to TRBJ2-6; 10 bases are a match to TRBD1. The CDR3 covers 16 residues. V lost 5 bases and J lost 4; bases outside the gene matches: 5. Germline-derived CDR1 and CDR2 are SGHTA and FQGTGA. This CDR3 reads CASSRGQGFGANVLTF. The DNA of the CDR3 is TGTGCCAGCAGCAGGGGACAGGGGTTCGGGGCCAACGTCCTGACTTTC.

CDR3 coding DNA: TGTGCCAGCAGCCCCATCGGGTATGGCTACACCTTC. This encodes CASSPIGYGYTF. This chain links TRBV7-2 with TRBJ1-2; D is unclear. Germline V gives CDR1 SGHTA, CDR2 FQGNSA. This CDR3 comprises 12 residues. Trimming removed 5 bases at V and 5 bases at J, with 9 bases between. The variable domain in full, with the rest retrieved from reference TRBV7-2 and TRBJ1-2, is GAGVSQSPSNKVTEKGKDVELRCDPISGHTALYWYRQSLGQGLEFLIYFQGNSAPDKSGLPSDRFSAERTGGSVSTLTIQRTQQEDSAVYLCASSPIGYGYTFGSGTRLTVV.

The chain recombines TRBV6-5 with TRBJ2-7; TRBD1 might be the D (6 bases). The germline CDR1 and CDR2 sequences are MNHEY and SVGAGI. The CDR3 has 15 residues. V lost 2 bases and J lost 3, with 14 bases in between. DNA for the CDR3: TGTGCCAGCAGTTACCCGAAAGGACAGTTCTACGAGCAGTACTTC. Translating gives CASSYPKGQFYEQYF.

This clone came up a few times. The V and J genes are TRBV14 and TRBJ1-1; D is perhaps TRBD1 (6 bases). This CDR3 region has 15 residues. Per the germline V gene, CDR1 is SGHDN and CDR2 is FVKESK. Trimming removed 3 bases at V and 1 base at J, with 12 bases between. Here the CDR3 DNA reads TGTGCCAGCAGCCAGGGGGCTCGGACGAACACTGAAGCTTTCTTT. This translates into CASSQGARTNTEAFF.

The CDR3 protein is CAISDPEGLWTIYF. In DNA, the CDR3 is TGTGCCATCAGTGATCCAGAAGGGCTTTGGACCATATATTTT. This chain connects TRBV10-3 to TRBJ1-3, with D hard to call. The V end lost 3 bases, the J end lost 10 bases, and 16 bases lay between the germline ends. The CDR3 has 14 residues. Germline values: CDR1 ENHRY, CDR2 SYGVKD.

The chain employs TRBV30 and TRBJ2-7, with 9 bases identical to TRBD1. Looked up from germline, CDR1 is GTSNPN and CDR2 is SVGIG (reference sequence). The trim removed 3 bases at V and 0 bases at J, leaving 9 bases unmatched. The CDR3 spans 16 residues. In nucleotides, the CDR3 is TGTGCCTGGAGGTCCTCCCGACAGGGGGTCTCCTACGAGCAGTACTTC. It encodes CAWRSSRQGVSYEQYF.

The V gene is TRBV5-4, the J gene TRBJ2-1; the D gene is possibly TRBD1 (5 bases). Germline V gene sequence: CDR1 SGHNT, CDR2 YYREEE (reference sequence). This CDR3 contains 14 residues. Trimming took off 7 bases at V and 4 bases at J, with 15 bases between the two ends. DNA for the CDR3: TGTGCCAGCTCCACTAAGGGGCCGTACAATGAGCAGTTCTTC. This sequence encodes CASSTKGPYNEQFF.

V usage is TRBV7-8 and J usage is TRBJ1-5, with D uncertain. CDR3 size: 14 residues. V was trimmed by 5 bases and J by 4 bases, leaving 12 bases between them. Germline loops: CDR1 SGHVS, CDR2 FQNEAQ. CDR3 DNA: TGTGCCAGCAGCCTCGATTTCTCGAATCAGCCCCAGCATTTT. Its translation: CASSLDFSNQPQHF. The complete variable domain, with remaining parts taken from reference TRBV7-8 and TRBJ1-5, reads GAGVSQSPRYKVAKRGQDVALRCDPISGHVSLFWYQQALGQGPEFLTYFQNEAQLDKSGLPSDRFFAERPEGSVSTLKIQRTQQEDSAVYLCASSLDFSNQPQHFGDGTRLSIL.

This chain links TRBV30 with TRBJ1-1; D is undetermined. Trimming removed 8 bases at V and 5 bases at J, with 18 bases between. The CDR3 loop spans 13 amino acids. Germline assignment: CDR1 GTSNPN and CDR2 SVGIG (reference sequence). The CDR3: CARTWPLGTEAFF. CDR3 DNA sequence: TGTGCCCGCACCTGGCCCCTTGGGACTGAAGCTTTCTTT.

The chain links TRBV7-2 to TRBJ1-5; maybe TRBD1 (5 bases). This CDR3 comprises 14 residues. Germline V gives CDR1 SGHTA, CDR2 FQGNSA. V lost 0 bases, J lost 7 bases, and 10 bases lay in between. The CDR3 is CASSLARGYQPQHF. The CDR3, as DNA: TGTGCCAGCAGCTTAGCGCGGGGGTACCAGCCCCAGCATTTT. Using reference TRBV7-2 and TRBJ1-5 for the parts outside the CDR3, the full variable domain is GAGVSQSPSNKVTEKGKDVELRCDPISGHTALYWYRQSLGQGLEFLIYFQGNSAPDKSGLPSDRFSAERTGGSVSTLTIQRTQQEDSAVYLCASSLARGYQPQHFGDGTRLSIL.

The CDR3 DNA reads as TGTGCCAGCAGTCGAACAGGGGGCGCAGGAAGGACTGAAGCTTTCTTT. Residues: CASSRTGGAGRTEAFF. The chain carries TRBV28 and TRBJ1-1, with TRBD1 identical over 9 bases. The V gene's germline CDR1 is MDHEN and CDR2 SYDVKM. The J segment lost 5 bases and the V segment lost 5 bases, leaving 12 bases of the junction unmatched. The CDR3 loop spans 16 amino acids.